The next 7 T cell receptor beta chains were all read from a single sample in a study of blood T cell repertoires in COVID-19 (dated by TCRdb to the early 2020s). Libraries were built with the immunoSEQ multiplex PCR assay. TCRdb obtained this table from immuneACCESS and retained in-frame rearrangements with V and J assigned. These tables miss some clones; where compared with another copy, unresolved V genes account for less than half of the shortfall, and the remainder is unexplained. Counted in this sample were 300,000 to 400,000 clones; 87% of them appeared once. The top ten hold roughly 8.9% of the sample. Sequenced material: peripheral blood. Source of these receptors: a man under 40 with COVID-19, enrolled during active disease.

This clone was observed once. This chain joins TRBV2 and TRBJ1-2; TRBD1 matches 7 bases. This CDR3 spans 14 amino acids. V gave up 7 bases and J gave up 6 bases; unmatched junction bases: 11. The germline V gene has CDR1 SNHLY and CDR2 FYNNEI. The CDR3 sequence: CASIGQALDNGYTF. In DNA, the CDR3 is TGTGCCAGCATCGGACAGGCCCTCGATAATGGCTACACCTTC. Together with reference TRBV2 and TRBJ1-2, the CDR3 gives the full variable domain: EPEVTQTPSHQVTQMGQEVILRCVPISNHLYFYWYRQILGQKVEFLVSFYNNEISEKSEIFDDQFSVERPDGSNFTLKIRSTKLEDSAMYFCASIGQALDNGYTFGSGTRLTVV.

J is TRBJ2-1 and V is TRBV19; D might be TRBD2 (5 bases). Germline CDR1 is LNHDA and CDR2 is SQIVND (reference sequence). The length of the CDR3 is 15 residues. The germline V and J ends were trimmed by 4 bases and 2 bases, with 12 bases remaining between them. The CDR3 protein is CASSTWLAAYNEQFF. The DNA of the CDR3 is TGTGCCAGTAGTACATGGCTAGCAGCCTACAATGAGCAGTTCTTC.

The V gene is TRBV6-2 or TRBV6-3, the J gene TRBJ2-1; the match to TRBD2 covers 7 bases. The CDR3 covers 13 residues. The V segment lost 5 bases and the J segment 7 bases; nucleotides outside the gene matches: 5. Germline lookup yields CDR1 MNHEY and CDR2 SVGEGT. CDR3 nucleotide sequence: TGTGCCAGCAGTGCACTAGCGCGGAATGAGCAGTTCTTC. It encodes CASSALARNEQFF.

The rearrangement joins TRBV14 to TRBJ2-7; a weak D match, TRBD1 (6 bases). Germline V gives CDR1 SGHDN, CDR2 FVKESK. Trimming took 1 base from V and 2 from J, leaving 12 bases between them. CDR3 length: 15 amino acids. CDR3 coding DNA: TGTGCCAGCAGCCAAGTAGGTGGACAGCCCTACGAGCAGTACTTC. Translating it yields CASSQVGGQPYEQYF.

The chain carries TRBV9 and TRBJ1-5; a weak D match, TRBD1 (5 bases). Germline V gene data show CDR1 as SGDLS and CDR2 as YYNGEE. The V end was cut by 0 bases, the J end by 6 bases, with 10 bases between. The CDR3 has 14 amino acids. CDR3 sequence: CASSVAGGGQPQHF. The CDR3 nucleotides are TGTGCCAGCAGCGTAGCCGGGGGAGGTCAGCCCCAGCATTTT.

The J gene is TRBJ1-5, the V gene TRBV24-1; 8 bases map to TRBD1. The junction had 6 bases not matched to a gene; V was cut back by 3 bases and J by 0 bases. This CDR3 is built from 17 residues. Germline CDR1 and CDR2: KGHDR and SFDVKD. CDR3 protein: CATSDAPGTGSNQPQHF. The DNA for the CDR3 is TGTGCCACCAGTGATGCTCCCGGGACAGGTAGCAATCAGCCCCAGCATTTT.

The genes are TRBV19 and TRBJ2-5; D remains ambiguous. CDR3 length: 11 amino acids. V gave up 5 bases and J gave up 5 bases, with 6 bases separating them. Per the germline V gene, CDR1 is LNHDA and CDR2 is SQIVND (reference sequence). CDR3 sequence (DNA): TGTGCCAGTAGTCACGGGGAGACCCAGTACTTC. As protein: CASSHGETQYF.